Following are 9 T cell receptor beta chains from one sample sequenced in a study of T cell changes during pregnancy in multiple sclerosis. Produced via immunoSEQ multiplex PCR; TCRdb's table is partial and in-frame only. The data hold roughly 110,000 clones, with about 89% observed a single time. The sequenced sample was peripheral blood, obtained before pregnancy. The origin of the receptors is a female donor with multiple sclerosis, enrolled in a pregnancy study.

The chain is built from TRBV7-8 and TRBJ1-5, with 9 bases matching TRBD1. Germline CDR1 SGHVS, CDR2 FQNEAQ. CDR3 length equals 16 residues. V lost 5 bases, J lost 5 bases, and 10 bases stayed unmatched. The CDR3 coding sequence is TGTGCCAGCAGCAGCGCAAGGACAGGGGTGGATCAGCCCCAGCATTTT. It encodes CASSSARTGVDQPQHF. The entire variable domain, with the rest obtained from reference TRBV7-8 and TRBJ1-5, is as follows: GAGVSQSPRYKVAKRGQDVALRCDPISGHVSLFWYQQALGQGPEFLTYFQNEAQLDKSGLPSDRFFAERPEGSVSTLKIQRTQQEDSAVYLCASSSARTGVDQPQHFGDGTRLSIL.

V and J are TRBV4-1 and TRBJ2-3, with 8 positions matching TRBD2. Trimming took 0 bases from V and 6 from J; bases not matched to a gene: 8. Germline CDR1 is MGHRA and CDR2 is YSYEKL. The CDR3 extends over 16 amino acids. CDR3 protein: CASSQDLGLEGDTQYF. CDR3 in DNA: TGCGCCAGCAGCCAAGATTTGGGACTAGAAGGGGATACGCAGTATTTT.

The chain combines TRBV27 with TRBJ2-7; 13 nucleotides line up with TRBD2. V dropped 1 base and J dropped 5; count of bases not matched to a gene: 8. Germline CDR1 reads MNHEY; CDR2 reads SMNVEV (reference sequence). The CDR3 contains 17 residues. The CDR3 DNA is TGTGCCAGCAGTTTATTACTAGCGGGAGGGCCGAGCCACGAGCAGTACTTC. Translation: CASSLLLAGGPSHEQYF.

CDR3 residues: CATSRDLRTRYYNEQFF. The DNA for the CDR3 is TGTGCCACCAGCAGAGATCTAAGGACTAGATACTACAATGAGCAGTTCTTC. The V and J genes are TRBV15 and TRBJ2-1, with 7 bases identical to TRBD2. Germline-derived CDR1 and CDR2 are LNHNV and YYDKDF (reference sequence). This CDR3 region has 17 residues. Germline trimming cut 0 bases from V and 3 bases from J; bases unmatched to any gene: 8.

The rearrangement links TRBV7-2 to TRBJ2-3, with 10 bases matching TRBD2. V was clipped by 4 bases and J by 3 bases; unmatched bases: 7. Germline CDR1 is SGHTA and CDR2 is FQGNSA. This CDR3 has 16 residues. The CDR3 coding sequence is TGTGCCAGCAGCTCGAAGCGGGGGGGTCGTACAGATACGCAGTATTTT. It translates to CASSSKRGGRTDTQYF.

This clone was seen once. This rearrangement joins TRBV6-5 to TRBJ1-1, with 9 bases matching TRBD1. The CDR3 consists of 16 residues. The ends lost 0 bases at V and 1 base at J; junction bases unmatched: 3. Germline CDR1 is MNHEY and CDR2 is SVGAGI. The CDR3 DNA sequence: TGTGCCAGCAGTTACTCGAAGGGACAGGGGAACACTGAAGCTTTCTTT. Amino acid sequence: CASSYSKGQGNTEAFF.

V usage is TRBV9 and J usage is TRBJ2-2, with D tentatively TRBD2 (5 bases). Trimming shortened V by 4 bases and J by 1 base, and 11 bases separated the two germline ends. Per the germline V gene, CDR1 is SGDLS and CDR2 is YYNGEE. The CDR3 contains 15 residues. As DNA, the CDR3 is TGTGCCAGCAGCACTCGAGGGTGGAACACCGGGGAGCTGTTTTTT. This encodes CASSTRGWNTGELFF.

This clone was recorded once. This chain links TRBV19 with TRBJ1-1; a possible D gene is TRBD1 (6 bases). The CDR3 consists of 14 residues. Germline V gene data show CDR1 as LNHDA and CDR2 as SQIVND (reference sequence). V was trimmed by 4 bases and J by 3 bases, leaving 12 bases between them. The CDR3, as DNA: TGTGCCAGTAGTAATGCGGGGGGCCACACTGAAGCTTTCTTT. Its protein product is CASSNAGGHTEAFF.

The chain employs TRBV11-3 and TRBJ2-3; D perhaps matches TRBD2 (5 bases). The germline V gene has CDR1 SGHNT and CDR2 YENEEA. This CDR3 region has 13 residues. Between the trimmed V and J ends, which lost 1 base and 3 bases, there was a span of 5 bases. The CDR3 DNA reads TGTGCCAGCAGCTTAGCGGGAACAGATACGCAGTATTTT. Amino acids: CASSLAGTDTQYF.